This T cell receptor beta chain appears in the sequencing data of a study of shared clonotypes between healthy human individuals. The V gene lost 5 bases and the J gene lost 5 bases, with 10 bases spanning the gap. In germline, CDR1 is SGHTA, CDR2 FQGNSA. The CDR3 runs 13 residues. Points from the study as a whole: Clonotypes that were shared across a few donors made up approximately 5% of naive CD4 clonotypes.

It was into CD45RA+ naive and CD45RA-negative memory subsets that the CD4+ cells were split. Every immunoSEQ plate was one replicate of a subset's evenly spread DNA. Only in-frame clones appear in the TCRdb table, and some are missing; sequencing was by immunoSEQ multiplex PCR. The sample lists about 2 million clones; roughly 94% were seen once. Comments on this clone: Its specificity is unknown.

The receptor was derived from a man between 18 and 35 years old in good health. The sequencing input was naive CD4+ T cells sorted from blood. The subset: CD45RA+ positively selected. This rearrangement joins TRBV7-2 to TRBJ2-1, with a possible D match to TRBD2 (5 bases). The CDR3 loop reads CASSPGRNNEQFF. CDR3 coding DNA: TGTGCCAGCAGCCCTGGGAGAAACAATGAGCAGTTCTTC.